This is a list of T cell receptor beta chains from one sample in a study of cytomegalovirus exposure and HLA in healthy donors. Produced via immunoSEQ multiplex PCR; TCRdb's table is partial and in-frame only. Here the sample spans more than 90,000 clones, around 69% being singletons. Sequencing used PBMCs. The receptors come from a man in his forties or fifties in good health and CMV-seropositive. CDR3s include the opening cysteine and the closing phenylalanine or tryptophan. The order of the fields is D gene, clone size, J gene, V gene, CDR3 DNA, CDR3 protein. The D gene is left open where the match is weak. Clone size, where shown, is once, few, many, or a class for clones that have expanded.

D: TRBD1; size: once; J: TRBJ1-6; V: TRBV7-2; DNA: TGTGCCAGCAGCATACGGACAGGGCGTAATTCACCCCTCCACTTT; CDR3: CASSIRTGRNSPLHF
D: TRBD1; size: .; J: TRBJ1-2; V: TRBV5-5; DNA: TGTGCCAGCAGCTTGTCCCTCCGGGACAGGGGTTTCGATGGCTACACCTTC; CDR3: CASSLSLRDRGFDGYTF
D: .; size: .; J: TRBJ1-6; V: TRBV5-1; DNA: TGCGCCAGCAGCTTGGTTAGCGGGGAAAATTCACCCCTCCACTTT; CDR3: CASSLVSGENSPLHF
D: .; size: .; J: TRBJ2-5; V: TRBV7-2; DNA: TGTGCCAGCAGCTTTAATGCCCCGGGAAACCAAGAGACCCAGTACTTC; CDR3: CASSFNAPGNQETQYF
D: TRBD1; size: few; J: TRBJ2-1; V: TRBV27; DNA: TGTGCCAGCAGTCGACGGACAGGGCCCGATGAGCAGTTCTTC; CDR3: CASSRRTGPDEQFF
D: TRBD2; size: few; J: TRBJ2-7; V: TRBV27; DNA: TGTGCCAGCAGTTCTGGACTAGCGGATTACGAGCAGTACTTC; CDR3: CASSSGLADYEQYF
D: TRBD1; size: .; J: TRBJ2-7; V: TRBV18; DNA: TGTGCCAGCTCACCCGACAGGGTACCCTCCTACGAGCAGTACTTC; CDR3: CASSPDRVPSYEQYF
D: .; size: .; J: TRBJ2-3; V: TRBV5-1; DNA: TGCGCCAGCAGCTTGCGGGGGGCGAGCACAGATACGCAGTATTTT; CDR3: CASSLRGASTDTQYF
D: TRBD1; size: .; J: TRBJ1-6; V: TRBV15; DNA: TGTGCCACCGGCACGGGGGACAGGGGGCCCTATAATTCACCCCTCCACTTT; CDR3: CATGTGDRGPYNSPLHF
D: TRBD2; size: once; J: TRBJ2-5; V: TRBV4-1; DNA: TGCGCCAGCAGCCAAGGAACAGCGGGGGGGCGAGAGACCCAGTACTTC; CDR3: CASSQGTAGGRETQYF
D: TRBD2; size: few; J: TRBJ2-1; V: TRBV2; DNA: TGTGCCAGCAGGGGGGGACTAGCGGGGCCGAGTCGGTTCTTC; CDR3: CASRGGLAGPSRFF
D: .; size: .; J: TRBJ2-7; V: TRBV19; DNA: TGTGCCAGTAGTATCGGAGAGGGAGCCTACGAGCAGTACTTC; CDR3: CASSIGEGAYEQYF
D: TRBD2; size: .; J: TRBJ2-5; V: TRBV5-6; DNA: TGTGCCAGCAGCGGACTAGCGGGGGGGCTAGAGACCCAGTACTTC; CDR3: CASSGLAGGLETQYF
D: TRBD1; size: few; J: TRBJ1-4; V: TRBV5-5; DNA: TGTGCCAGCAGCACCCCGGGACAGGGAAGTGAAAAACTGTTTTTT; CDR3: CASSTPGQGSEKLFF
D: TRBD2; size: few; J: TRBJ2-3; V: TRBV5-1; DNA: TGCGCCAGCAGCTCCCTGCCGGGACTAGCGGGCACAGATACGCAGTATTTT; CDR3: CASSSLPGLAGTDTQYF
D: TRBD2; size: .; J: TRBJ2-4; V: TRBV11-3; DNA: TGTGCCAGCAGCTATAGCGGGGGGGCCGATAGCATTCAGTACTTC; CDR3: CASSYSGGADSIQYF
D: TRBD1; size: once; J: TRBJ1-5; V: TRBV2; DNA: TGTGCCAGCAGTCGTTCCGGGACAGGAGGTCAGCCCCAGCATTTT; CDR3: CASSRSGTGGQPQHF
D: .; size: .; J: TRBJ1-5; V: TRBV15; DNA: TGTGCCACCAGGAGGGGGAGCAATCAGCCCCAGCATTTT; CDR3: CATRRGSNQPQHF
D: TRBD1; size: .; J: TRBJ1-2; V: TRBV18; DNA: TGTGCCAGCTCACGGGACAGCACCTATGGCTACACCTTC; CDR3: CASSRDSTYGYTF
D: TRBD1; size: .; J: TRBJ1-5; V: TRBV7-9; DNA: TGTGCCAGCAGCACCGGGACAGGGGGCTTGTATCAGCCCCAGCATTTT; CDR3: CASSTGTGGLYQPQHF
D: .; size: .; J: TRBJ2-7; V: TRBV13; DNA: TGTGCCAGCAGCCCCAAGGGGCCGGACGAGCAGTACTTC; CDR3: CASSPKGPDEQYF
D: TRBD2; size: .; J: TRBJ2-7; V: TRBV18; DNA: TGTGCCAGCTCACCAAGAGGGCTAGCGGGGGCCTACTCCTACGAGCAGTACTTC; CDR3: CASSPRGLAGAYSYEQYF
D: .; size: .; J: TRBJ2-7; V: TRBV5-4; DNA: TGTGCCAGCTCTCCCCCAGGGTCCTACGAGCAGTACTTC; CDR3: CASSPPGSYEQYF
D: TRBD1; size: .; J: TRBJ1-1; V: TRBV10-3; DNA: TGTGCCATCAGTTCGACAGGGAGGAAGAACACTGAAGCTTTCTTT; CDR3: CAISSTGRKNTEAFF
D: .; size: .; J: TRBJ1-1; V: TRBV29-1; DNA: TGCAGCGTTAAGGGGGTTGGGAACACTGAAGCTTTCTTT; CDR3: CSVKGVGNTEAFF
D: .; size: .; J: TRBJ2-1; V: TRBV4-2; DNA: TGTGCCAGCAGCCAAGTAAGCGCGGCTCACTCCTACAATGAGCAGTTCTTC; CDR3: CASSQVSAAHSYNEQFF
D: TRBD2; size: once; J: TRBJ2-2; V: TRBV28; DNA: TGTGCCAGCCGACGGACTAGCGGGGATTCCGGGGAGCTGTTTTTT; CDR3: CASRRTSGDSGELFF
D: .; size: .; J: TRBJ2-7; V: TRBV5-6; DNA: TGTGCCAGCAGCTTGGGGCAGTCAGCCTACGAGCAGTACTTC; CDR3: CASSLGQSAYEQYF
D: .; size: .; J: TRBJ1-5; V: TRBV6-5; DNA: TGTGCCAGCAGCCCGTATAGCAATCAGCCCCAGCATTTT; CDR3: CASSPYSNQPQHF
D: TRBD2; size: .; J: TRBJ2-7; V: TRBV7-2; DNA: TGTGCCAGCAGCTCAACTAGCGGGGGGGCCTTTTACGAGCAGTACTTC; CDR3: CASSSTSGGAFYEQYF
D: .; size: .; J: TRBJ1-5; V: TRBV7-2; DNA: TGTGCCAGCAGTCCACAGGGTGGGAGCAATCAGCCCCAGCATTTT; CDR3: CASSPQGGSNQPQHF
D: TRBD1; size: .; J: TRBJ1-1; V: TRBV29-1; DNA: TGCAGCGTGCCAGGGGGCACTGAAGCTTTCTTT; CDR3: CSVPGGTEAFF
D: .; size: once; J: TRBJ2-5; V: TRBV5-1; DNA: TGCGCCAGCAGCTCAGTCAGGGCATGGGAGACCCAGTACTTC; CDR3: CASSSVRAWETQYF
D: TRBD1; size: .; J: TRBJ2-7; V: TRBV6-1; DNA: TGTGCCAGCAGGTACCCCGGGACAGCAGGCTACGAGCAGTACTTC; CDR3: CASRYPGTAGYEQYF
D: TRBD2; size: few; J: TRBJ2-2; V: TRBV11-2; DNA: TGTGCCAGCAGACCAAGCGGGGGAGACACCGGGGAGCTGTTTTTT; CDR3: CASRPSGGDTGELFF
D: TRBD1; size: once; J: TRBJ2-1; V: TRBV19; DNA: TGTGCCAAGGCATGGGACAGCCCGTTTTACAATGAGCAGTTCTTC; CDR3: CAKAWDSPFYNEQFF
D: .; size: .; J: TRBJ2-2; V: TRBV19; DNA: TGTGCCAGTAGTGTGGGGGCGCGGGGGACCGGGGAGCTGTTTTTT; CDR3: CASSVGARGTGELFF
D: .; size: .; J: TRBJ1-2; V: TRBV21-1; DNA: TGTGCCAGCAGCAAAGGAGGAGGGGGCGTTAACTATGGCTACACCTTC; CDR3: CASSKGGGGVNYGYTF
D: .; size: .; J: TRBJ2-7; V: TRBV19; DNA: TGTGCCAGTAGTAATAGGAGGGGCTCCTACGAGCAGTACTTC; CDR3: CASSNRRGSYEQYF
D: .; size: .; J: TRBJ2-3; V: TRBV9; DNA: TGTGCCAGCAGCGTCGGGTTAGTCCTCACAGATACGCAGTATTTT; CDR3: CASSVGLVLTDTQYF
D: .; size: .; J: TRBJ2-5; V: TRBV14; DNA: TGTGCCAGCAGCCAAAGACGGGGAGGAGAGACCCAGTACTTC; CDR3: CASSQRRGGETQYF
D: .; size: .; J: TRBJ2-2; V: TRBV4-3; DNA: TGCGCCAGCAGCCGGGAACAGGGTGCGAACACCGGGGAGCTGTTTTTT; CDR3: CASSREQGANTGELFF
D: .; size: .; J: TRBJ2-1; V: TRBV9; DNA: TGTGCCAGCAGCCTAAGACTGGAGTCCTACAATGAGCAGTTCTTC; CDR3: CASSLRLESYNEQFF
D: TRBD1; size: few; J: TRBJ1-1; V: TRBV4-3; DNA: TGCGCCAGCACCCAGGGGGCGAACACTGAAGCTTTCTTT; CDR3: CASTQGANTEAFF
D: TRBD1; size: .; J: TRBJ2-1; V: TRBV11-3; DNA: TGTGCCAGCAGCTCTGGACAGGGGATTAACAATGAGCAGTTCTTC; CDR3: CASSSGQGINNEQFF
D: .; size: once; J: TRBJ2-7; V: TRBV5-1; DNA: TGCGCCAGCAGCTCGTTTCCACTCCCCTCCTACGAGCAGTACTTC; CDR3: CASSSFPLPSYEQYF
D: TRBD2; size: .; J: TRBJ2-1; V: TRBV14; DNA: TGTGCCAGCAGCCCCTCAGGACTAGCGGGTCGCCCGTTCTTC; CDR3: CASSPSGLAGRPFF
D: TRBD1; size: few; J: TRBJ2-5; V: TRBV4-3; DNA: TGCGCCAGCAGCGATGACAGGGGGCAAGGAGAGACCCAGTACTTC; CDR3: CASSDDRGQGETQYF
D: TRBD2; size: .; J: TRBJ2-7; V: TRBV5-1; DNA: TGCGCCAGCAGTGCCCGGGGGGACGAGCAGTACTTC; CDR3: CASSARGDEQYF
D: .; size: .; J: TRBJ2-1; V: TRBV10-3; DNA: TGTGCCATCAGTGAGTCAGTTGGCGGCTCCTACAATGAGCAGTTCTTC; CDR3: CAISESVGGSYNEQFF